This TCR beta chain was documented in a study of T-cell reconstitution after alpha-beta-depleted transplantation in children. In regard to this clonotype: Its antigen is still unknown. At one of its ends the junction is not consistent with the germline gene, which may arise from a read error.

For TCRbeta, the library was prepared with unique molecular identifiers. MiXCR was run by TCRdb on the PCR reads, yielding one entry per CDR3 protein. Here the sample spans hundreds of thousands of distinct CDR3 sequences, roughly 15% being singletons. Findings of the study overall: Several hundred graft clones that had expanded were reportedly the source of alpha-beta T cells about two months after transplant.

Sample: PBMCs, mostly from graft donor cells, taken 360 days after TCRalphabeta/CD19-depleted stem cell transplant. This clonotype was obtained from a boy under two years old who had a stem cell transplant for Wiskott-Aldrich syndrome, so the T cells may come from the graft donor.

Written as DNA, the CDR3 is TGCGCCAGCATCTTGTCCCTCCTAGCGGGAGAGGGAAGCATTCAGTACTTC. Translating it yields CASILSLLAGEGSIQYF. The chain links TRBV5-1 to TRBJ2-4; 10 bases align to TRBD2. Germline-derived CDR1 and CDR2 are SGHRS and YFSETQ. The CDR3 has 17 residues.